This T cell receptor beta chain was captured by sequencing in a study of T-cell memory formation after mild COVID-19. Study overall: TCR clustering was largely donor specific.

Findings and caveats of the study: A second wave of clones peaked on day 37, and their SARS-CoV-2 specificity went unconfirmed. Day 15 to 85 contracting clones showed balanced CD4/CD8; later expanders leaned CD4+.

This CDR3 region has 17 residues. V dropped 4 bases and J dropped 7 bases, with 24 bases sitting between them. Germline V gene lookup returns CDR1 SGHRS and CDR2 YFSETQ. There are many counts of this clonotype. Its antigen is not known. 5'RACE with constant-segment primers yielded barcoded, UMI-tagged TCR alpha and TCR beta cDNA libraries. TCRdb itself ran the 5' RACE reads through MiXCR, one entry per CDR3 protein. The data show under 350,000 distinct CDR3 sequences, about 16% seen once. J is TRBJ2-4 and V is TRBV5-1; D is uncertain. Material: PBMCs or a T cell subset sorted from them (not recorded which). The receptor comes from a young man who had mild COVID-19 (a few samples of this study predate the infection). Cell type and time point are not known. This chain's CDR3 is CASSSLGNEEDPNIQYF. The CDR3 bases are TGCGCCAGCAGCAGCTTGGGGAATGAAGAAGACCCCAACATTCAGTACTTC.